The sequence of this T cell receptor beta chain was determined in a study of beta chain features in type 1 diabetes. Comments on this clone: The antigen remains undetermined.

Germline V CDR1 and CDR2: SGHVS, FNYEAQ. V trimming: 5 bases; J trimming: 0 bases; junction bases outside the gene matches: 7. The CDR3 is made up of 15 amino acids. Expressed TCRB transcripts were sequenced after all isolated RNA was converted to cDNA. Assay: immunoSEQ multiplex PCR; the TCRdb copy retains only in-frame clones and omits some. The table lists 300,000 to 450,000 clones, 9.6% of them singletons, with about 0.6% in the top ten. Overall study results and limits: Type 1 diabetes patients had moderately but significantly shorter TCRB CDR3s in all four CD4+ subsets. Over-representation of high TCR-expressing cells was a possible consequence of cDNA sequencing.

The TCR was taken from a young man with type 1 diabetes. V and J are TRBV7-6 and TRBJ2-7; 7 nucleotides line up with TRBD1. Input material: central memory CD4+ T cells from blood. The CDR3 DNA reads TGTGCCAGCAGCAGAGGGGGCACCTACTCCTACGAGCAGTACTTC. Protein sequence: CASSRGGTYSYEQYF.